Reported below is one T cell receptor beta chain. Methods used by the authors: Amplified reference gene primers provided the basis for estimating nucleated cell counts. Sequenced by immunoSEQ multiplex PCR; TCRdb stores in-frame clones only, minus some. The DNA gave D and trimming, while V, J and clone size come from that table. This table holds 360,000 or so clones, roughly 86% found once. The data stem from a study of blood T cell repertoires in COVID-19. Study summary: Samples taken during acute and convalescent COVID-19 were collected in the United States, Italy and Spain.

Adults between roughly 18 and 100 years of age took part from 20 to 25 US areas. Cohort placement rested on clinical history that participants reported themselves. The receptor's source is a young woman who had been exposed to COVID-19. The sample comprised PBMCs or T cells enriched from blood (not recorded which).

The CDR3 sequence: CASSIVVSQGGTEAFF. CDR3 DNA: TGTGCCAGTAGTATAGTGGTATCTCAGGGGGGCACTGAAGCTTTCTTT. This chain connects TRBV19 to TRBJ1-1, with 7 bases matching TRBD1. This CDR3 spans 16 amino acids. The ends lost 1 base at V and 4 bases at J; junction bases unmatched: 9. Germline CDR1 is LNHDA and CDR2 is SQIVND (reference sequence).